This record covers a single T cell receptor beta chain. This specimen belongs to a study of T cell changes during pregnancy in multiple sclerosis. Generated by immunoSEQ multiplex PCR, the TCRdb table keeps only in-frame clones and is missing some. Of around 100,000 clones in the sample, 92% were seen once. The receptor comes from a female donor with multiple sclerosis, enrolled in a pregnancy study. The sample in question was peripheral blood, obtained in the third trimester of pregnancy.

The CDR3 DNA reads TGCGCCAGCAGCCACGTAGGGGCCCAGGAGACCCAGTACTTC. Translating it yields CASSHVGAQETQYF. The V call is TRBV4-1, the J call TRBJ2-5; D may be TRBD1 (5 bases). The germline V gene has CDR1 MGHRA and CDR2 YSYEKL. Trimming cost V 3 bases and J 5 bases, with 13 bases left between them. The CDR3 totals 14 residues.